The 11 T cell receptor beta chains below come from one sample, sequenced in a study of control samples from healthy donors and cancer patients. Assay: immunoSEQ multiplex PCR; the TCRdb copy retains only in-frame clones and omits some. The sample lists 95,000 to 110,000 clones; around nine tenths were seen once. Sequenced: PBMCs. The receptors shown here come from a man aged 60-69 years with lung cancer.

This clone was observed a few times. The chain employs TRBV29-1 and TRBJ1-6; possible D gene TRBD1, 5 bases. V gave up 5 bases and J gave up 7 bases, with 18 bases separating them. The CDR3 has 15 residues. CDR1 SQVTM and CDR2 ANQGSEA come from the germline V gene. This chain's CDR3 is CSVRPSGTANSPLHF. In DNA form, the CDR3 reads TGCAGCGTTCGACCATCCGGGACGGCAAATTCACCCCTCCACTTT.

The chain has TRBV5-1 and TRBJ1-4; tentative D call: TRBD1 (5 bases). From germline, CDR1 is SGHRS and CDR2 YFSETQ. With 1 base removed from V and 7 bases from J, the gap between germline ends came to 11 bases. The length of the CDR3 is 14 residues. The CDR3 reads CASSLSSGSEKLFF. The CDR3 DNA is TGCGCCAGCAGCTTGTCGTCAGGGAGTGAAAAACTGTTTTTT. The variable domain in full, completed from reference TRBV5-1 and TRBJ1-4, reads KAGVTQTPRYLIKTRGQQVTLSCSPISGHRSVSWYQQTPGQGLQFLFEYFSETQRNKGNFPGRFSGRQFSNSRSEMNVSTLELGDSALYLCASSLSSGSEKLFFGSGTQLSVL.

V is TRBV18 and J is TRBJ2-3; 7 positions match TRBD2. The CDR3 is 14 residues long. The ends lost 4 bases at V and 2 bases at J; junction bases unmatched: 3. CDR1 and CDR2 (germline): KGHSH, LQKENI. This CDR3 is CASSLGLDTDTQYF. Written as DNA, the CDR3 is TGTGCCAGCTCACTAGGACTAGACACAGATACGCAGTATTTT.

J is TRBJ1-5 and V is TRBV6-6, with D unclear. Germline V gene lookup returns CDR1 MNHNY and CDR2 SVGAGI (reference sequence). V shed 4 bases and J shed 9 bases, with 7 bases lying between them. The CDR3 has 11 amino acids. Here the CDR3 reads CASSWGGPQHF. CDR3 DNA: TGTGCCAGCAGTTGGGGTGGGCCCCAGCATTTT.

V usage is TRBV5-6 and J usage is TRBJ2-5, with a weak D call TRBD2 (6 bases). Looked up from germline, CDR1 is SGHDT and CDR2 is YYEEEE. Trimming took off 5 bases at V and 4 bases at J, with 18 bases between the two ends. The CDR3 runs to 15 residues. CDR3 nucleotides: TGTGCCAGCAGTCATTGGAAGGGAGGCATAGAGACCCAGTACTTC. Its protein is CASSHWKGGIETQYF.

The J gene is TRBJ1-2, the V gene TRBV5-5; TRBD1 is a possible D gene (5 bases). V was shortened by 4 bases and J by 7 bases, with 14 bases between the two germline ends. Germline loops: CDR1 SGHKS, CDR2 YYEKEE (reference sequence). The CDR3 totals 13 residues. DNA of the CDR3: TGTGCCAGCAGCCAGCAGGGCCTGGGTGGCTACACCTTC. Its protein is CASSQQGLGGYTF.

The chain employs TRBV5-1 and TRBJ2-3; D unresolved. Trimming cost V 4 bases and J 0 bases, with 21 bases left between them. Germline V gene data show CDR1 as SGHRS and CDR2 as YFSETQ. The CDR3 contains 18 residues. In DNA form, the CDR3 reads TGCGCCAGCAGCGGAAATCTCGGTCCCCGGGCTAGCACAGATACGCAGTATTTT. It yields the protein CASSGNLGPRASTDTQYF.

This clone was detected a few times. The V gene is TRBV6-5, the J gene TRBJ1-5; 7 nucleotides match TRBD1. CDR3 size: 14 residues. V was pared by 6 bases and J by 6 bases, with 8 bases of the junction left unmatched. The germline CDR1 and CDR2 sequences are MNHEY and SVGAGI. Here the CDR3 DNA reads TGTGCCAGCAGAGATTACACAGGGGCTCAGCCCCAGCATTTT. Translated, it gives CASRDYTGAQPQHF.

The chain is built from TRBV19 and TRBJ1-1; unclear D gene. The CDR3 runs to 16 residues. CDR1 LNHDA and CDR2 SQIVND come from the germline V gene (reference sequence). V was pared by 0 bases and J by 1 base, with 12 bases between. The CDR3: CASSIDLPPSNTEAFF. The CDR3 DNA follows: TGTGCCAGTAGTATAGATCTCCCCCCGTCGAACACTGAAGCTTTCTTT.

The chain couples TRBV9 to TRBJ2-1; D gene uncertain. CDR1 is SGDLS and CDR2 is YYNGEE in the germline V gene. This CDR3 is built from 14 residues. Trimming cost V 0 bases and J 8 bases, with 12 bases left between them. The CDR3 DNA reads as TGTGCCAGCAGCGTAGATGGCCCCATGGATGAGCAGTTCTTC. It specifies CASSVDGPMDEQFF.

The chain links TRBV18 to TRBJ2-1, with 7 bases identical to TRBD2. The junction had 4 bases not matched to a gene; V was cut back by 1 base and J by 4 bases. This CDR3 comprises 15 residues. The germline gives CDR1 KGHSH, CDR2 LQKENI. The CDR3 loop is CASSPRAGEYNEQFF. CDR3 in DNA: TGTGCCAGCTCACCACGGGCGGGGGAATACAATGAGCAGTTCTTC.